A selection of T cell receptor beta chains follows, all from one sample in a study of OX40 agonist ivuxolimab in advanced cancers. Produced via immunoSEQ multiplex PCR; TCRdb's table is partial and in-frame only. In the table there are tens of thousands of clones, roughly nine tenths of which are singletons. Specimen: CD4+ or CD8+ T cells sorted from blood, collected in a trial of the OX40 agonist ivuxolimab. The receptors derive from an adult with an advanced solid tumor such as melanoma, head and neck, liver or kidney cancer. The CDR3 runs from the conserved cysteine through the conserved F or W. D genes are given only for firm matches. Only some rows state a clone size, as once, few, many or a class for expanded clones.

NA,NA,TRBJ2-7,TRBV5-4,TGTGCCAGCAGCTTGGCCCTTGGCGGGAAGGATGAGCAGTACTTC,CASSLALGGKDEQYF
NA,NA,TRBJ2-2,TRBV28,TGTGCCAGCACCCTCGTGACAGGGAACACCGGGGAGCTGTTTTTT,CASTLVTGNTGELFF
NA,NA,TRBJ1-5,TRBV28,TGTGCCAGCAGTTTGGGGCAGGTTAATCAGCCCCAGCATTTT,CASSLGQVNQPQHF
NA,NA,TRBJ1-5,TRBV21-1,TGTGCCAGCAGCAAGGCAGTCAAACACAGCAATCAGCCCCAGCATTTT,CASSKAVKHSNQPQHF
NA,TRBD2,TRBJ2-1,TRBV28,TGTGCCAGCAGTCTGGCAAAATCGGGACTAGCGTACAATGAGCAGTTCTTC,CASSLAKSGLAYNEQFF
NA,NA,TRBJ2-7,TRBV28,TGTGCCAGCAGTTTTACTGGCGGGTACGAGCAGTACTTC,CASSFTGGYEQYF
medium-sized,NA,TRBJ2-5,TRBV6-5,TGTGCCAGCAGTTACTCGGGGCGGACATCACCCCAGTACTTC,CASSYSGRTSPQYF
NA,TRBD2,TRBJ2-1,TRBV10-3,TGTGCCATCAGTGACACTAGCGGGAGTGCCAACAATGAGCAGTTCTTC,CAISDTSGSANNEQFF
NA,NA,TRBJ1-1,TRBV5-4,TGTGCCAGCCACGATCTCAACACTGAAGCTTTCTTT,CASHDLNTEAFF
NA,NA,TRBJ1-1,TRBV7-9,TGTGCCAGCACACCTGAAGCTTTCTTT,CASTPEAFF
NA,TRBD2,TRBJ2-3,TRBV4-1,TGCGCCAGCAGCCAAGGGGCGGGAGGGTCCCCAGATACGCAGTATTTT,CASSQGAGGSPDTQYF
NA,NA,TRBJ2-3,TRBV4-3,TGCGCCAGCAGCCTTGGTAGCGGGACAGCCCCTAGCACAGATACGCAGTATTTT,CASSLGSGTAPSTDTQYF
NA,TRBD1,TRBJ2-1,TRBV7-9,TGTGCCAGCAGCCCAGGGGACAGATTCTACAATGAGCAGTTCTTC,CASSPGDRFYNEQFF
NA,TRBD1,TRBJ2-7,TRBV7-9,TGTGCCAGCAGCTTAGCCGGACAGGGCGAAGACTTC,CASSLAGQGEDF
NA,NA,TRBJ1-2,TRBV5-1,TGCGCCAGCAGCTTGGTGCAGGGAGTATCCTATGGCTACACCTTC,CASSLVQGVSYGYTF
NA,TRBD1,TRBJ1-5,TRBV28,TGTGCCAGCAGTTCAGGAAGGACAGGGGGAATTCAGCCCCAGCATTTT,CASSSGRTGGIQPQHF
once,NA,TRBJ1-1,TRBV6-6,TGTGCCAGCAGTGACCGGGACAAAGGCACTGAAGCTTTCTTT,CASSDRDKGTEAFF
NA,NA,TRBJ2-7,TRBV11-2,TGTGCCAGCAGCCCAACAACGGGGGCCGCCGGGGTAAACTTC,CASSPTTGAAGVNF
NA,NA,TRBJ2-3,TRBV7-3,TGTGCCAGCAGCCGCGAGGACTTGACAGATACGCAGTATTTT,CASSREDLTDTQYF
NA,TRBD2,TRBJ2-7,TRBV27,TGTGCCAGCAGTTTAGTGCTAGCGGGAGGGCCGGGGGAGCAGTACTTC,CASSLVLAGGPGEQYF
NA,NA,TRBJ2-5,TRBV28,TGTGCCAGCAGTTTATTGGGACCACCTCAAGAGACCCAGTACTTC,CASSLLGPPQETQYF
NA,NA,TRBJ1-5,TRBV28,TGTGCCAGCACTTTGGACCTCTCGGACAACTATAGCAATCAGCCCCAGCATTTT,CASTLDLSDNYSNQPQHF
NA,NA,TRBJ2-1,TRBV13,TGTGCCAGCAGCACTAGCAGCTCCTACAATGAGCAGTTCTTC,CASSTSSSYNEQFF
NA,NA,TRBJ1-1,TRBV6-5,TGTGCCAGCAGTTACTCGCAGTTTTCTGTCTTGGGTTTCTTT,CASSYSQFSVLGFF
NA,NA,TRBJ1-1,TRBV7-2,TGTGCCAGCAGCTCCCCCTTGGCAGAGCTCACTGAAGCTTTCTTT,CASSSPLAELTEAFF
NA,NA,TRBJ2-7,TRBV5-6,TGTGCCAGCAGCTCCTCAGACAATCCGTACGAGCAGTACTTC,CASSSSDNPYEQYF
NA,TRBD2,TRBJ2-7,TRBV6-5,TGTGCCAGCAGTTTACTAGCGGGGAACTACGAGCAGTACTTC,CASSLLAGNYEQYF
NA,NA,TRBJ2-7,TRBV4-2,TGTGCCAGCAGCCAAGAAGATAACGCCTACGAGCAGTACTTC,CASSQEDNAYEQYF
NA,TRBD2,TRBJ2-5,TRBV19,TGTGCCAGTAGTATAGATCCCCGGCGGGAGGGCGGAGAGACCCAGTACTTC,CASSIDPRREGGETQYF
NA,NA,TRBJ1-1,TRBV9,TGTGCCAGCAGCGGGTTAGAGGGGGAAGCTTTCTTT,CASSGLEGEAFF
NA,NA,TRBJ2-1,TRBV9,TGTGCCAGCAGCGAAGCGGGCAATACCTACAATGAGCAGTTCTTC,CASSEAGNTYNEQFF
NA,TRBD2,TRBJ2-1,TRBV10-1,TGCGCCAGCAGTGAGGGACTAGGGAACAATGAGCAGTTCTTC,CASSEGLGNNEQFF
NA,NA,TRBJ2-3,TRBV7-2,TGTGCCAGCAGCTTACGGGGGGCCAGCAAGGATACGCAGTATTTT,CASSLRGASKDTQYF
NA,NA,TRBJ1-5,TRBV6-5,TGTGCCAGCAGGGGCGGCGGATATAGCAATCAGCCCCAGCATTTT,CASRGGGYSNQPQHF
once,TRBD1,TRBJ2-7,TRBV18,TGTGCCAGCCGTCCGACAGGGCAAGAGTACGAGCAGTACTTC,CASRPTGQEYEQYF
NA,TRBD1,TRBJ2-1,TRBV19,TGTGCCAGTAGTTACTCGGGACAGAAGTACTACAATGAGCAGTTCTTC,CASSYSGQKYYNEQFF
NA,TRBD1,TRBJ2-2,TRBV27,TGTGCCAGCCTGGGACAGGGGACCGGGGAGCTGTTTTTT,CASLGQGTGELFF
NA,NA,TRBJ2-2,TRBV7-9,TGTGCCAGCAGCTCGGACGGAGGAACCGGGGAGCTGTTTTTT,CASSSDGGTGELFF
once,NA,TRBJ2-5,TRBV2,TGTGCCAGCAGTGCTTTTTGGGAGGCAAAAGAGACCCAGTACTTC,CASSAFWEAKETQYF
NA,TRBD1,TRBJ2-3,TRBV4-3,TGCGCCAGCAGCCAGGCGACAGGGTCAGATACGCAGTATTTT,CASSQATGSDTQYF
NA,NA,TRBJ2-7,TRBV28,TGTGCCAGCAGCCCTAGGGGCGGATTCTACGAGCAGTACTTC,CASSPRGGFYEQYF
NA,NA,TRBJ2-7,TRBV11-3,TGTGCCAGCAGCTTAGATCTACGGGATCAGTACTTC,CASSLDLRDQYF
NA,NA,TRBJ2-5,TRBV27,TGTGCCAGCAGTCCAACACCGTGGGAGCAGTACTTC,CASSPTPWEQYF
NA,TRBD1,TRBJ2-1,TRBV5-4,TGTGCCAGCAGCATCCGGGACAGGGGCCATGAGCAGTTCTTC,CASSIRDRGHEQFF
NA,TRBD2,TRBJ2-3,TRBV4-1,TGCGCCAGCAGCCAAGAACTTGCGGGAGCGGGTTTTAGCACAGATACGCAGTATTTT,CASSQELAGAGFSTDTQYF
NA,NA,TRBJ2-5,TRBV11-1,TGTGCCAGCAGCTCCCTCGGGACCGATCAAGAGACCCAGTACTTC,CASSSLGTDQETQYF
NA,NA,TRBJ2-3,TRBV7-6,TGTGCCAGCAGCTTTGGGGAGAGCACAGATACGCAGTATTTT,CASSFGESTDTQYF
NA,NA,TRBJ2-7,TRBV5-4,TGTGCCAGCAGCTTGGATCCAGAAGTTTACGAGCAGTACTTC,CASSLDPEVYEQYF
NA,NA,TRBJ1-2,TRBV19,TGTGCCAGTAGTATCCTCGGGGGAACTAACTATGGCTACACCTTC,CASSILGGTNYGYTF
NA,TRBD1,TRBJ1-1,TRBV7-9,TGTGCCAGCAGCTTAGGACAGGGCACTGAAGCTTTCTTT,CASSLGQGTEAFF
NA,TRBD1,TRBJ2-7,TRBV27,TGTGCCAGCAGCAGGGCCCTGGACAGGGAGACCTACGAGCAGTACTTC,CASSRALDRETYEQYF